This T cell receptor beta chain derives from a study of T cell repertoires in cytomegalovirus infection. Overall study: CMV infection together with matching HLA type was indicated by public TCR beta signatures.

Study conclusions and caveats: HLA-C-restricted, CMV-specific TCR beta clonotypes were dominant ex vivo.

This clonotype was seen ten or more times. Its target is unknown. Trimming removed 6 bases at V and 1 base at J, with 9 bases between. The CDR3 covers 13 residues. In germline, CDR1 is SGHTA, CDR2 FQGNSA. TCRdb re-derived calls from the reads in MiXCR, one entry per CDR3 protein. The sample records approximately 250,000 distinct CDR3 sequences, 9.1% being singletons. The clonotype comes from a human donor in good health (CMV status not recorded). Some clones in this sample may be carry-over from other donors' samples. Sequencing was done on a sample of PBMCs. This sequence joins TRBV7-2 and TRBJ1-1, with no clear D. CDR3 protein: CASRFNTNTEAFF. CDR3 bases: TGTGCCAGCAGGTTTAATACGAACACTGAAGCTTTCTTT.